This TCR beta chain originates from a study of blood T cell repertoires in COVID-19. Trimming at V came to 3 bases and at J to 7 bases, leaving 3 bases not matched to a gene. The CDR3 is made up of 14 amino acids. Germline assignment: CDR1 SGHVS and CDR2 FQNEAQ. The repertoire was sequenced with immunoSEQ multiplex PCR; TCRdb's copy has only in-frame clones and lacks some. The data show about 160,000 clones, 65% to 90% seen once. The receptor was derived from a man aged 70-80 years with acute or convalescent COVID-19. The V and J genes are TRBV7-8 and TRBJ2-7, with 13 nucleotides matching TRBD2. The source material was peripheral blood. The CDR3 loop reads CASSFGLAGVEQYF. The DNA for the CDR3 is TGTGCCAGCAGCTTCGGACTAGCGGGAGTTGAGCAGTACTTC.